The entry below describes one T cell receptor beta chain. Its antigen remains unknown. Use of 60 Vbeta and 13 Jbeta primers characterized the PCR. Sequenced by immunoSEQ multiplex PCR; TCRdb stores in-frame clones only, minus some. The data contain 100,000 to 150,000 clones, roughly 80% of them singletons. Donors consisted of healthy bone marrow donors. The CDR3 spans 11 residues. Trimming took 1 base from V and 13 from J, leaving 11 bases between them. In germline, CDR1 is GTSNPN, CDR2 SVGIG (reference sequence). These data come from a study of cytomegalovirus exposure and HLA in healthy donors. The study, taken as a whole, reports: Some TCR beta chains (roughly 150 of them) were listed as cytomegalovirus-associated. Accurate prediction of most subjects' HLA-A and HLA-B alleles from TCR beta sequences was reported.

The receptor was derived from a female donor in good health and CMV-seronegative. The sample comprised PBMCs. The J gene is TRBJ2-1, the V gene TRBV30, with D tentatively TRBD1 (6 bases). The CDR3 DNA reads TGTGCCTGGAGTGAAGGACAGACTCAGTTCTTC. It yields the protein CAWSEGQTQFF.